A single sample gave rise to the 29 T cell receptor beta chains below, sequenced in a study of blood T cell repertoires in COVID-19. This table comes from immunoSEQ multiplex PCR, and its TCRdb copy is limited to in-frame clones, with some not included. The repertoire holds about 440,000 clones, with roughly 87% as singletons. Source material: PBMCs or T cells enriched from blood (not recorded which). These receptors all come from a woman under 30 with acute COVID-19.

The V and J genes are TRBV6-1 and TRBJ1-5; 7 nucleotides line up with TRBD1. This CDR3 is 16 amino acids long. Germline assignment: CDR1 MNHNS and CDR2 SASEGT. The junction had 5 bases not matched to a gene; V was cut back by 1 base and J by 2 bases. The CDR3 sequence is CASSEGQGRRNQPQHF. The CDR3 region has the DNA TGTGCCAGCAGTGAAGGACAGGGTAGGCGCAATCAGCCCCAGCATTTT.

The genes are TRBV7-9 and TRBJ2-1, with TRBD2 as a possible D gene (6 bases). The CDR3 contains 15 residues. Looked up from germline, CDR1 is SEHNR and CDR2 is FQNEAQ (reference sequence). Trimming pared 1 base from V and 7 bases from J, leaving 14 bases between. The CDR3 DNA reads as TGTGCCAGCAGCTTAGGGGGGGACTTGAGAAATGAGCAGTTCTTC. Translating it yields CASSLGGDLRNEQFF.

This clone occurred once. This chain joins TRBV12-3 or TRBV12-4 and TRBJ2-7; D unresolved. V dropped 1 base and J dropped 0 bases, with 4 bases sitting between them. The length of the CDR3 is 13 residues. The CDR3 coding sequence is TGTGCCAGCAGTTTAGGCAGCTCCTACGAGCAGTACTTC. Protein product: CASSLGSSYEQYF.

V gene TRBV11-2 combines with J gene TRBJ2-6, with unresolved D. Germline CDR1 is SGHAT and CDR2 is FQNNGV. This CDR3 is 16 amino acids long. Trimming took off 0 bases at V and 0 bases at J, with 6 bases between the two ends. The DNA for the CDR3 is TGTGCCAGCAGCTTAGATCGAGGCTCTGGGGCCAACGTCCTGACTTTC. Residues: CASSLDRGSGANVLTF.

The rearrangement uses TRBV4-1 and TRBJ2-5, with D tentatively TRBD1 (6 bases). The CDR3 is 19 residues long. Trimming stripped 3 bases from V and 5 bases from J, with 28 bases between. Looked up from germline, CDR1 is MGHRA and CDR2 is YSYEKL. CDR3 loop: CASSHPLAQGILSLETQYF. CDR3 nucleotides: TGCGCCAGCAGCCATCCCCTTGCCCAGGGGATCTTAAGTTTGGAGACCCAGTACTTC.

This chain connects TRBV19 to TRBJ1-5; a weak D match, TRBD1 (6 bases). The CDR3 sequence is 14 residues long. Germline lookup yields CDR1 LNHDA and CDR2 SQIVND (reference sequence). V lost 5 bases, J lost 7 bases, and 15 bases lay in between. The CDR3 bases are TGTGCCAGTAGTTACAGGGATTCAAGACAGCCCCAGCATTTT. It specifies CASSYRDSRQPQHF.

The chain links TRBV4-3 to TRBJ1-4; D may be TRBD1 (6 bases). The length of the CDR3 is 15 residues. Trimming pared 0 bases from V and 8 bases from J, leaving 13 bases between. CDR1 and CDR2 (germline): LGHNA, YSLEER. CDR3 amino acids: CASSQEEDSHEKLFF. CDR3 DNA sequence: TGCGCCAGCAGCCAAGAGGAGGACAGTCACGAAAAACTGTTTTTT.

The CDR3 sequence is CASSQQVDVSHTF. The CDR3 DNA follows: TGTGCCAGCAGCCAACAGGTAGATGTGTCGCACACCTTC. The rearrangement uses TRBV3-1 (or the pseudogene TRBV3-2) and TRBJ1-2; no clear D gene. The CDR3 is 13 residues long. The ends were cut back, 2 bases at V and 12 bases at J, with 16 bases in the middle. Germline-derived CDR1 and CDR2 are LGHDT and YNNKEL (reference sequence).

This clone was found a few times. The chain joins TRBV5-1 to TRBJ1-2; maybe TRBD1 (6 bases). There are 14 residues in the CDR3. The germline gives CDR1 SGHRS, CDR2 YFSETQ. Deletions cut 0 bases from V and 5 bases from J, with 11 bases between. CDR3 amino acids: CASSLDREGYGYTF. The CDR3 DNA reads TGCGCCAGCAGCTTGGACAGGGAGGGATATGGCTACACCTTC.

There are a few counts of this clone. The V gene is TRBV16, the J gene TRBJ1-1; D not certain. The germline V gene encodes CDR1 KGHSY and CDR2 FQNENV. The CDR3 is made up of 13 amino acids. The V gene lost 4 bases and the J gene lost 3 bases, with 9 bases spanning the gap. The CDR3: CASSRNAYTEAFF. In nucleotides, the CDR3 is TGTGCCAGCAGCCGCAATGCGTACACTGAAGCTTTCTTT. Full variable domain (outside the CDR3, taken from reference TRBV16 and TRBJ1-1): GEEVAQTPKHLVRGEGQKAKLYCAPIKGHSYVFWYQQVLKNEFKFLISFQNENVFDETGMPKERFSAKCLPNSPCSLEIQATKLEDSAVYFCASSRNAYTEAFFGQGTRLTVV.

The chain employs TRBV19 and TRBJ1-1, with unresolved D. The V gene lost 3 bases and the J gene lost 0 bases, with 8 bases spanning the gap. Germline-derived CDR1 and CDR2 are LNHDA and SQIVND (reference sequence). This CDR3 contains 14 residues. The CDR3 bases are TGTGCCAGTAGTATGGGAGCAATGAACACTGAAGCTTTCTTT. It translates to CASSMGAMNTEAFF.

The chain has TRBV28 and TRBJ1-4, with D possibly TRBD1 on 6 matching bases. CDR1 is MDHEN, CDR2 SYDVKM, per germline. V gave up 10 bases and J gave up 3 bases, with 15 bases separating them. This CDR3 region has 14 residues. The CDR3 DNA sequence: TGTGCCACCTTACAAGGGGGAGCTAATGAAAAACTGTTTTTT. Residues: CATLQGGANEKLFF. Complete variable domain (other parts from reference TRBV28 and TRBJ1-4): DVKVTQSSRYLVKRTGEKVFLECVQDMDHENMFWYRQDPGLGLRLIYFSYDVKMKEKGDIPEGYSVSREKKERFSLILESASTNQTSMYLCATLQGGANEKLFFGSGTQLSVL.

The genes are TRBV3-1 (or the pseudogene TRBV3-2) and TRBJ1-1; D uncertain. This CDR3 contains 12 residues. The germline V gene has CDR1 LGHDT and CDR2 YNNKEL (reference sequence). V lost 3 bases, J lost 5 bases, and 7 bases lay in between. This CDR3 is CASSHRLTEAFF. The CDR3 DNA reads as TGTGCCAGCAGCCATAGACTGACTGAAGCTTTCTTT.

This clone is a singleton in its sample. The rearrangement joins TRBV4-1 to TRBJ2-2; tentatively, D is TRBD1 (6 bases). Germline CDR1 and CDR2: MGHRA and YSYEKL. The CDR3 runs to 14 residues. V lost 6 bases, J lost 4 bases, and 12 bases lay in between. CDR3: CASSEQGSTGELFF. For the CDR3, the DNA is TGCGCCAGCAGTGAACAGGGCAGCACCGGGGAGCTGTTTTTT.

The V gene is TRBV4-3, the J gene TRBJ2-5; tentatively, D is TRBD1 (5 bases). V was cut by 0 bases and J by 3 bases, with 11 bases left in between. Germline-derived CDR1 and CDR2 are LGHNA and YSLEER. The CDR3 has 15 amino acids. The CDR3 protein is CASSQDGAAKETQYF. The CDR3 DNA reads TGCGCCAGCAGCCAAGATGGGGCAGCAAAAGAGACCCAGTACTTC.

The V gene is TRBV4-1, the J gene TRBJ2-3; the match to TRBD2 covers 11 bases. Germline assignment: CDR1 MGHRA and CDR2 YSYEKL. There are 16 residues in the CDR3. V gave up 3 bases and J gave up 4 bases; unmatched junction bases: 6. The CDR3 here is CASSHVAGGPADTQYF. The CDR3 DNA follows: TGCGCCAGCAGCCACGTAGCGGGAGGGCCAGCAGATACGCAGTATTTT.

The chain links TRBV15 to TRBJ1-5; a weak D match, TRBD1 (5 bases). V was cut by 1 base and J by 6 bases, with 16 bases left in between. The CDR3 consists of 16 residues. Germline V CDR1 and CDR2: LNHNV, YYDKDF (reference sequence). CDR3 sequence: CATSRGAGLLGQPQHF. Here the CDR3 DNA reads TGTGCCACCAGCAGAGGGGCAGGGCTGCTGGGTCAGCCCCAGCATTTT. The full variable domain, completed using reference TRBV15 and TRBJ1-5, is DAMVIQNPRYQVTQFGKPVTLSCSQTLNHNVMYWYQQKSSQAPKLLFHYYDKDFNNEADTPDNFQSRRPNTSFCFLDIRSPGLGDTAMYLCATSRGAGLLGQPQHFGDGTRLSIL.

The CDR3 sequence is CASSLRSGTGPYNTQYF. The CDR3 DNA sequence: TGCGCCAGCAGCCTACGTTCCGGGACAGGGCCATACAATACGCAGTATTTT. This chain uses TRBV4-1 with TRBJ2-3; 9 nucleotides line up with TRBD1. The CDR3 consists of 17 residues. Trimming cost V 4 bases and J 7 bases; bases outside gene matches: 15. CDR1 MGHRA and CDR2 YSYEKL come from the germline V gene.

This chain links TRBV30 with TRBJ1-2, with TRBD1 identical over 7 bases. This CDR3 has 16 residues. Germline V gives CDR1 GTSNPN, CDR2 SVGIG (reference sequence). J lost 4 bases, V lost 0 bases, and 11 bases had no gene match. For the CDR3, the DNA is TGTGCCTGGAGTGTACTGGGGACAACAGGGGCCTATGGCTACACCTTC. The encoded protein is CAWSVLGTTGAYGYTF.

The rearrangement links TRBV5-5 to TRBJ1-3; the D is unclear. V lost 2 bases and J lost 0, with 9 bases in between. Germline CDR1 and CDR2: SGHKS and YYEKEE (reference sequence). The CDR3 spans 15 residues. CDR3 sequence (DNA): TGTGCCAGCAGCTTAGAGTGGAGCTCTGGAAACACCATATATTTT. It codes for CASSLEWSSGNTIYF.

The chain carries TRBV7-6 and TRBJ1-1; TRBD1 aligns across 7 bases. J was trimmed by 5 bases and V by 5 bases; bases with no gene match: 14. Germline V lookup: CDR1 SGHVS, CDR2 FNYEAQ. The CDR3 is 16 amino acids. In DNA, the CDR3 is TGTGCCAGCAGCCGTACAGGGGAGTATTTGATAACTGAAGCTTTCTTT. Amino acids: CASSRTGEYLITEAFF. Looking up the rest from reference TRBV7-6 and TRBJ1-1 gives the full variable domain: GAGVSQSPRYKVTKRGQDVALRCDPISGHVSLYWYRQALGQGPEFLTYFNYEAQQDKSGLPNDRFSAERPEGSISTLTIQRTEQRDSAMYRCASSRTGEYLITEAFFGQGTRLTVV.

The gene calls are TRBV28 and TRBJ1-3; 12 bases are shared with TRBD1. In germline, CDR1 is MDHEN, CDR2 SYDVKM. Germline trimming cut 1 base from V and 0 bases from J; bases unmatched to any gene: 1. This CDR3 is 17 amino acids long. CDR3 in DNA: TGTGCCAGCAGTTTATTGGGACAGGGGGCCTCTGGAAACACCATATATTTT. It yields the protein CASSLLGQGASGNTIYF.

V gene TRBV19 combines with J gene TRBJ2-2; TRBD1 aligns across 8 bases. The V segment lost 6 bases and the J segment 0 bases; nucleotides outside the gene matches: 3. CDR3 size: 15 residues. Germline lookup yields CDR1 LNHDA and CDR2 SQIVND (reference sequence). This CDR3 reads CASSNRGSNTGELFF. In DNA form, the CDR3 reads TGTGCCAGTAGCAACAGGGGGTCGAACACCGGGGAGCTGTTTTTT.

The V call is TRBV10-1, the J call TRBJ2-2; D is possibly TRBD2 (7 bases). Germline V CDR1 and CDR2: WNHNN, SYGVQD (reference sequence). The V and J ends lost 7 bases and 10 bases respectively, with 16 bases between them. The CDR3 runs 13 residues. CDR3 residues: CASTTSEGEELFF. The CDR3 DNA is TGCGCCAGCACAACTAGCGAGGGGGAGGAGCTGTTTTTT.

The chain links TRBV11-2 to TRBJ1-3; 10 bases fit TRBD1. Germline CDR1 is SGHAT and CDR2 is FQNNGV. CDR3 length: 18 residues. V gave up 3 bases and J gave up 0 bases; unmatched junction bases: 8. The CDR3 DNA reads as TGTGCCAGCAGCTTCTTACTATGGACAGGGGGCTCTGGAAACACCATATATTTT. Translated: CASSFLLWTGGSGNTIYF.

The CDR3 spells CASSQTGVNGYTF. The CDR3 nucleotides are TGTGCCAGCAGCCAAACAGGGGTAAATGGCTACACCTTC. The chain is built from TRBV3-1 (or the pseudogene TRBV3-2) and TRBJ1-2; 7 bases are a match to TRBD1. In germline, CDR1 is LGHDT, CDR2 YNNKEL (reference sequence). The CDR3 is made up of 13 amino acids. J gave up 6 bases and V 2 bases, and 3 bases lay outside the gene matches.

The chain employs TRBV27 and TRBJ2-1; 7 bases agree with TRBD1. With 6 bases clipped from V and 4 bases from J, the junction kept 3 bases outside the gene matches. The CDR3 sequence is 13 residues long. CDR1 is MNHEY, CDR2 SMNVEV, per germline (reference sequence). CDR3 sequence (DNA): TGTGCCAGCAGCGGGACAGAGTACAATGAGCAGTTCTTC. Protein product: CASSGTEYNEQFF.

Note on this clone: This sample includes further DNA sequences coding for the same CDR3. The chain links TRBV7-9 to TRBJ2-5; 7 nucleotides match TRBD2. The CDR3 sequence is 13 residues long. J lost 4 bases, V lost 3 bases, and 2 bases had no gene match. Germline CDR1 and CDR2: SEHNR and FQNEAQ (reference sequence). The CDR3 coding sequence is TGTGCCAGCAGCTTGGGGGGGGTAGAGACCCAGTACTTC. Its translation is CASSLGGVETQYF.

J is TRBJ1-4 and V is TRBV28; 7 positions match TRBD1. Germline V gives CDR1 MDHEN, CDR2 SYDVKM. This CDR3 has 16 amino acids. V dropped 4 bases and J dropped 4; count of bases not matched to a gene: 9. This CDR3 reads CASSYGWDSYNEKLFF. The CDR3 coding sequence is TGTGCCAGCAGTTACGGATGGGACAGTTATAATGAAAAACTGTTTTTT.